Listed here are 29 T cell receptor beta chains from one sample, sequenced in a study of OX40 agonist ivuxolimab in advanced cancers. Sequencing was performed with immunoSEQ multiplex PCR; in TCRdb, only in-frame clones are kept and a portion is missing. Among fewer than 55,000 clones listed, approximately 88% were seen once. The specimen was CD4+ or CD8+ T cells sorted from blood, collected in a trial of the OX40 agonist ivuxolimab. The receptors were gathered from an adult with an advanced solid tumor such as melanoma, head and neck, liver or kidney cancer.

The rearrangement links TRBV4-2 to TRBJ1-2; 8 nucleotides align to TRBD1. CDR1 is LGHNA, CDR2 YNFKEQ, per germline. Trimming took 4 bases from V and 6 from J; bases not matched to a gene: 10. The CDR3 loop spans 15 amino acids. The CDR3, as DNA: TGTGCCAGCAGCCCCGGAAACAGGGGGATGGATGGCTACACCTTC. This encodes CASSPGNRGMDGYTF.

The chain links TRBV6-5 to TRBJ1-5; TRBD1 might be the D (5 bases). The CDR3 has 12 amino acids. Trimming left V 10 bases short and J 4 bases short, with 11 bases between. CDR1 and CDR2 (germline): MNHEY, SVGAGI. CDR3 in amino acids: CATSGWNQPQHF. CDR3 DNA: TGTGCCACATCAGGGTGGAATCAGCCCCAGCATTTT.

This rearrangement joins TRBV10-3 to TRBJ2-1; 7 positions agree with TRBD1. The V and J ends lost 0 bases and 7 bases, in that order; junction bases with no gene match: 9. From germline, CDR1 is ENHRY and CDR2 SYGVKD. This CDR3 is built from 16 residues. The CDR3 sequence is CAISESGTENRNEQFF. The CDR3 nucleotides read TGTGCCATCAGTGAGTCCGGGACAGAAAACCGAAATGAGCAGTTCTTC.

J is TRBJ1-4 and V is TRBV5-6; D not resolved. V was shortened by 4 bases and J by 4 bases, with 8 bases between the two germline ends. This CDR3 has 13 residues. Germline V gene data show CDR1 as SGHDT and CDR2 as YYEEEE. Written as DNA, the CDR3 is TGTGCCAGCAGCGAGCGGATTAATGAAAAACTGTTTTTT. This sequence encodes CASSERINEKLFF.

This clone was seen a handful of times. The rearrangement joins TRBV29-1 to TRBJ1-1, with a tentative D call TRBD1 (5 bases). This CDR3 spans 12 amino acids. Trimming took 7 bases from V and 1 from J, leaving 10 bases between them. CDR1 SQVTM and CDR2 ANQGSEA come from the germline V gene. The CDR3 DNA reads as TGCAGCGGCCAGGGACCGAACACTGAAGCTTTCTTT. It encodes CSGQGPNTEAFF.

The CDR3 region is CASSFRAGGPVNEQFF. CDR3 bases: TGTGCCAGCAGCTTCCGAGCGGGAGGGCCGGTCAATGAGCAGTTCTTC. The V gene is TRBV11-2, the J gene TRBJ2-1; 10 nucleotides agree with TRBD2. Germline lookup yields CDR1 SGHAT and CDR2 FQNNGV. The CDR3 loop spans 16 amino acids. V was pared by 3 bases and J by 6 bases, with 8 bases of the junction left unmatched.

As regards this clone: One end of the junction fails to match germline, which may point to a read error. The V gene is TRBV28, the J gene TRBJ2-7; no reliable D call. This CDR3 contains 14 residues. Germline CDR1 reads MDHEN; CDR2 reads SYDVKM. The CDR3 DNA sequence: TGTGCCAGCACCCCCCCCGGGCTCTCCCACGAGCAGTACTTC. It codes for CASTPPGLSHEQYF. The full variable domain, its missing parts supplied by reference TRBV28 and TRBJ2-7, is DVKVTQSSRYLVKRTGEKVFLECVQDMDHENMFWYRQDPGLGLRLIYFSYDVKMKEKGDIPEGYSVSREKKERFSLILESASTNQTSMYLCASTPPGLSHEQYFGPGTRLTVT.

The V gene is TRBV7-9, the J gene TRBJ1-2; 8 bases fit TRBD1. Unmatched junction bases numbered 8, after V lost 5 bases and J lost 3 bases. CDR3 length: 15 amino acids. From germline, CDR1 is SEHNR and CDR2 FQNEAQ (reference sequence). The CDR3 loop is CASSPDRAQDYGYTF. CDR3 DNA sequence: TGTGCCAGCAGCCCGGACAGGGCCCAAGACTATGGCTACACCTTC.

The gene calls are TRBV11-2 and TRBJ2-3; 12 bases agree with TRBD1. The V segment lost 5 bases and the J segment 5 bases; nucleotides outside the gene matches: 11. CDR1 and CDR2 (germline): SGHAT, FQNNGV. The CDR3 sequence is 17 residues long. In DNA, the CDR3 is TGTGCCAGCAGCCCGGGGGGGACAGGGGGCGCAGGAGATACGCAGTATTTT. This gives the protein CASSPGGTGGAGDTQYF.

The chain uses TRBV5-4 and TRBJ2-3, with TRBD1 matching 7 bases. CDR3 length equals 14 residues. The V gene end was trimmed by 4 bases and the J gene end by 4 bases; junction bases not matched to a gene: 6. Germline V CDR1 and CDR2: SGHNT, YYREEE (reference sequence). The CDR3 DNA is TGTGCCAGCAGCCCCGGACAGGTACCAGATACGCAGTATTTT. Translated, it gives CASSPGQVPDTQYF.

V is TRBV10-3 and J is TRBJ1-2; D is perhaps TRBD1 (6 bases). Trimming took off 3 bases at V and 4 bases at J, with 15 bases between the two ends. The germline CDR1 and CDR2 sequences are ENHRY and SYGVKD. The CDR3 has 15 residues. The CDR3 sequence is CAISDQQGGGYGYTF. The CDR3 nucleotides read TGTGCCATCAGTGATCAACAGGGAGGGGGCTATGGCTACACCTTC.

The chain is built from TRBV27 and TRBJ1-2, with TRBD1 as a possible D gene (5 bases). This CDR3 is 14 amino acids long. Germline assignment: CDR1 MNHEY and CDR2 SMNVEV (reference sequence). The V gene lost 0 bases and the J gene lost 4 bases, with 9 bases spanning the gap. The CDR3 DNA sequence: TGTGCCAGCAGTTTATCCGGGGCGCTCTATGGCTACACCTTC. Amino acid sequence: CASSLSGALYGYTF.

The V gene is TRBV7-2, the J gene TRBJ1-5; tentatively, D is TRBD1 (5 bases). Trimming cost V 1 base and J 3 bases, with 10 bases left between them. Germline CDR1 SGHTA, CDR2 FQGNSA. The CDR3 length is 15 residues. CDR3 loop: CASSLVGATNQPQHF. DNA for the CDR3: TGTGCCAGCAGCTTAGTAGGGGCGACCAATCAGCCCCAGCATTTT.

The chain combines TRBV28 with TRBJ2-2; D is unclear. The V end lost 3 bases, the J end lost 1 base, and 3 bases lay between the germline ends. Germline V gene data show CDR1 as MDHEN and CDR2 as SYDVKM. This CDR3 spans 13 amino acids. This CDR3 reads CASSFQNTGELFF. As DNA, the CDR3 is TGTGCCAGCAGTTTTCAGAACACCGGGGAGCTGTTTTTT.

This chain joins TRBV6-5 and TRBJ1-1, with D perhaps TRBD1 (5 bases). The germline CDR1 and CDR2 sequences are MNHEY and SVGAGI. The CDR3 covers 14 residues. The V and J ends lost 5 bases and 1 base respectively, with 11 bases between them. The DNA for the CDR3 is TGTGCCAGCAGTCTAGACGGACAGAACACTGAAGCTTTCTTT. Translated: CASSLDGQNTEAFF.

The rearrangement links TRBV7-9 to TRBJ1-4; D not certain. With 2 bases removed from V and 5 bases from J, the gap between germline ends came to 9 bases. There are 14 residues in the CDR3. Germline V gene sequence: CDR1 SEHNR, CDR2 FQNEAQ (reference sequence). This CDR3 is CASSLMVGNEKLFF. CDR3 sequence (DNA): TGTGCCAGCAGCTTAATGGTAGGAAATGAAAAACTGTTTTTT.

The chain couples TRBV13 to TRBJ2-7; TRBD1 agrees at 9 bases. V dropped 3 bases and J dropped 5; count of bases not matched to a gene: 8. Germline assignment: CDR1 PRHDT and CDR2 FYEKMQ (reference sequence). This CDR3 has 15 amino acids. The CDR3 bases are TGTGCCAGCAGCTTTAAGGGACAGGGATACCACGAGCAGTACTTC. Protein sequence: CASSFKGQGYHEQYF.

V and J are TRBV21-1 and TRBJ1-1; TRBD1 is the table's D call, not checked against the DNA. TRBV21-1 has pseudogene status. The CDR3 runs 16 residues. DNA for the CDR3: TGTGCCAGCAGCAATAGTACGGGACAGACGAACACTGAAGCTTTCTTT. As protein: CASSNSTGQTNTEAFF.

The CDR3 sequence is CAISPRTTSTDTQYF. The CDR3 nucleotides read TGTGCCATCAGTCCCCGGACCACAAGCACAGATACGCAGTATTTT. The gene calls are TRBV10-3 and TRBJ2-3, with no clear D. CDR1 ENHRY and CDR2 SYGVKD come from the germline V gene. The CDR3 spans 15 residues. V lost 5 bases and J 0 bases, leaving 12 bases between the germline ends.

The chain couples TRBV7-2 to TRBJ1-6, with D possibly TRBD1 on 5 matching bases. From germline, CDR1 is SGHTA and CDR2 FQGNSA. This CDR3 spans 14 amino acids. The V end lost 5 bases, the J end lost 7 bases, and 12 bases lay between the germline ends. For the CDR3, the DNA is TGTGCCAGCAGCCGACAGTATTTGAATTCACCCCTCCACTTT. Translated, it gives CASSRQYLNSPLHF.

This sequence joins TRBV7-2 and TRBJ2-3; unclear D gene. With 2 bases removed from V and 5 bases from J, the gap between germline ends came to 5 bases. Germline V lookup: CDR1 SGHTA, CDR2 FQGNSA. There are 12 residues in the CDR3. The CDR3 is CASSLSLDTQYF. In DNA, the CDR3 is TGTGCCAGCAGCTTAAGTCTAGATACGCAGTATTTT.

The chain links TRBV4-1 to TRBJ2-3; D unclear. From germline, CDR1 is MGHRA and CDR2 YSYEKL. The CDR3 length is 15 residues. Trimming took 2 bases from V and 3 from J, leaving 12 bases between them. CDR3 in amino acids: CASSQLIGPTDTQYF. For the CDR3, the DNA is TGCGCCAGCAGCCAATTGATCGGGCCGACAGATACGCAGTATTTT.

V is TRBV7-2 and J is TRBJ2-3; tentative D call: TRBD1 (6 bases). The germline gives CDR1 SGHTA, CDR2 FQGNSA. This CDR3 has 14 residues. V lost 7 bases, J lost 0 bases, and 11 bases lay in between. In nucleotides, the CDR3 is TGTGCCAGCAAGCCGGACAGTAGCACAGATACGCAGTATTTT. It specifies CASKPDSSTDTQYF.

The V and J genes are TRBV15 and TRBJ1-3; TRBD1 might be the D (5 bases). Germline CDR1 is LNHNV and CDR2 is YYDKDF (reference sequence). The CDR3 contains 15 residues. V lost 1 base and J 2 bases, leaving 9 bases between the germline ends. CDR3 region: CATSRAWGAGNTIYF. CDR3 nucleotides: TGTGCCACCAGCAGAGCCTGGGGGGCTGGAAACACCATATATTTT.

The rearrangement uses TRBV28 and TRBJ2-5; 8 bases match TRBD2. V lost 4 bases to trimming and J lost 6 bases; unmatched junction nucleotides: 10. Looked up from germline, CDR1 is MDHEN and CDR2 is SYDVKM. CDR3 length: 15 residues. The CDR3 nucleotides read TGTGCCAGCAGTTCTCCGCTCGGGGGGGCGAAGACCCAGTACTTC. The encoded protein is CASSSPLGGAKTQYF.

The J gene is TRBJ2-5, the V gene TRBV7-7, with 8 bases fitting TRBD2. V lost 3 bases and J lost 5; bases outside the gene matches: 5. Germline V lookup: CDR1 SSHAT, CDR2 FNYEAQ (reference sequence). CDR3 length: 14 amino acids. CDR3 bases: TGTGCCAGCAGCTTTAGCGGGACTCTGGAGACCCAGTACTTC. Its protein product is CASSFSGTLETQYF.

The chain links TRBV11-2 to TRBJ2-2; no clear D gene. In germline, CDR1 is SGHAT, CDR2 FQNNGV. Trimming pared 5 bases from V and 6 bases from J, leaving 10 bases between. The CDR3 contains 13 residues. The CDR3 loop is CASSPDLAGELFF. For the CDR3, the DNA is TGTGCCAGCAGCCCCGACTTGGCCGGGGAGCTGTTTTTT.

This clone showed up just once. The chain uses TRBV10-3 and TRBJ2-3, with TRBD2 matching 9 bases. The germline CDR1 and CDR2 sequences are ENHRY and SYGVKD. This CDR3 is built from 14 residues. The V gene end was trimmed by 5 bases and the J gene end by 1 base; junction bases not matched to a gene: 1. The CDR3 loop is CAISPSGGTDTQYF. CDR3 coding DNA: TGTGCCATCAGTCCTAGCGGGGGCACAGATACGCAGTATTTT.

The V call is TRBV5-4, the J call TRBJ1-1, with 9 bases fitting TRBD1. CDR3 size: 13 residues. Germline-derived CDR1 and CDR2 are SGHNT and YYREEE (reference sequence). With 4 bases clipped from V and 7 bases from J, the junction kept 5 bases outside the gene matches. The CDR3 bases are TGTGCCAGCAGCCAGGGACAGGGAGTTGAAGCTTTCTTT. It yields the protein CASSQGQGVEAFF.